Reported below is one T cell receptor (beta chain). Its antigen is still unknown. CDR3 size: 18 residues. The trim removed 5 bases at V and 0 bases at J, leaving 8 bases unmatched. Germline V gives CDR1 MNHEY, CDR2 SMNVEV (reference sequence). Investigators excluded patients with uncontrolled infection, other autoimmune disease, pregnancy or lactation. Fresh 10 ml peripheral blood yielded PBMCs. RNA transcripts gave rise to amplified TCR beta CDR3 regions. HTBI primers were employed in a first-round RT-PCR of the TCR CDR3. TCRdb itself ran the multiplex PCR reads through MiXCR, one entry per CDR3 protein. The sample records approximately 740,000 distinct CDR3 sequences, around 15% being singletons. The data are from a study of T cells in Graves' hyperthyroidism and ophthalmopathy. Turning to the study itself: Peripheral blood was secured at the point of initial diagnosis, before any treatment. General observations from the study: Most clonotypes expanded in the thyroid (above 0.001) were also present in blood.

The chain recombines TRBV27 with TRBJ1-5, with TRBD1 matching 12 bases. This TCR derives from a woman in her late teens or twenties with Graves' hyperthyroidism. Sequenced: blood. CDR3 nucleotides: TGTGCCAGCAGTCTTGGGACAGGGGGCGGACCTAGCAATCAGCCCCAGCATTTT. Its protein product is CASSLGTGGGPSNQPQHF.